This T cell receptor beta chain was documented in a study of OX40 agonist ivuxolimab in advanced cancers. Background on the whole study: Ivuxolimab was a fully human IgG2 agonistic monoclonal antibody targeting the costimulatory receptor OX40 (CD134). Intravenous ivuxolimab was administered to patients every 2 weeks at six dose levels: 0.01, 0.1, 0.3, 1.5, 3 and 10 mg/kg. Of the approximately 54 patients in dose escalation, about 20 had hepatocellular carcinoma, about 15 had melanoma, 9 had renal cell carcinoma and 9 had head and neck cancer. A male proportion of around 80% and a mean age of approximately 62 years, ranging from roughly 23 to 85, were recorded for the dose-escalation cohort. Patients were allowed to have had prior anti-PD-1, anti-PD-L1 or anti-CTLA-4 therapy, and 30% to 40% of the dose-escalation patients had been treated with checkpoint inhibitors. Partial responses occurred in three dose-escalation patients, of whom one had hepatocellular carcinoma and two had cutaneous melanoma. The purpose of peripheral TCRbeta sequencing was to test whether ivuxolimab changed TCR sequence diversity and led to clonal T-cell expansion. The paper reports the monotherapy dose-escalation portion (N ≈ 50 patients) of the phase I ivuxolimab trial. Results and caveats for the whole study, not just this receptor: At doses of 0.1 to 3.0 mg/kg, clonal expansion of both CD4+ and CD8+ blood T cells was observed from baseline to week 6. After ivuxolimab, CD8+ T cells had more expanded clones than CD4+ T cells on average. In partial responders in the 0.1-3.0 mg/kg groups, normalized peripheral clonal expansion was found to be among the lowest, especially among CD8+ T cells. Low levels of normalized T-cell clonal expansion were also seen in some nonresponding patients. Which antigens the clonally expanded peripheral T cells were specific for was not determined.

Patients with autoimmune disease history or receiving systemic immunosuppression were excluded from the trial. Peripheral blood for TCR sequencing was collected from all dose cohorts at baseline, on cycle 4 day 1, and on cycle 7 day 1. The samples were taken from a phase I, first-in-human, multicenter, open-label dose-escalation trial of ivuxolimab. The trial enrolled adults with locally advanced or metastatic head and neck squamous cell, hepatocellular, melanoma or renal cell carcinoma. CD4+ and CD8+ T cells were sorted separately from peripheral blood before TCR sequencing. A note on this clone: What antigen it recognizes has not been identified. Base qualities were left out, and no much larger clone turns up one base away.

Genomic DNA was isolated from the sorted cells so that the TCRbeta CDR3 region could be sequenced. The immunoSEQ Assay was used to sequence the TCRbeta CDR3 regions. Entries here come from immuneACCESS through TCRdb and include only in-frame sequences with V and J called. Some clones fail to appear in such tables; in the studies checked, an unresolved V gene covers under half of the shortfall, and the cause of the remainder is unknown. This sample has some 50,000 clones in its table, and approximately 90% of those were observed once. The ten largest make up around 0.6% of the sample. Taken from the germline V gene, the CDR1 and CDR2 loops are MGHRA and YSYEKL. V is cut by 4 bases and J by 10 bases, and the space between the germline ends is 20 bases. The CDR3 runs 15 amino acids, cysteine and phenylalanine included. The CDR3 DNA has 45 bases and is translated from base 1.

Material: CD4+ or CD8+ T cells sorted from blood, obtained in a trial of the OX40 agonist ivuxolimab. Recombination linked TRBV4-1 to TRBJ2-1, with TRBD2 as a weak D call on 7 bases. The source is an adult with an advanced solid tumor such as melanoma, head and neck, liver or kidney cancer. The bases are TGCGCCAGCAGCCCTAAAGGGGGAGGGCCAGAGGAGCAGTTCTTC. Its translation is CASSPKGGGPEEQFF.